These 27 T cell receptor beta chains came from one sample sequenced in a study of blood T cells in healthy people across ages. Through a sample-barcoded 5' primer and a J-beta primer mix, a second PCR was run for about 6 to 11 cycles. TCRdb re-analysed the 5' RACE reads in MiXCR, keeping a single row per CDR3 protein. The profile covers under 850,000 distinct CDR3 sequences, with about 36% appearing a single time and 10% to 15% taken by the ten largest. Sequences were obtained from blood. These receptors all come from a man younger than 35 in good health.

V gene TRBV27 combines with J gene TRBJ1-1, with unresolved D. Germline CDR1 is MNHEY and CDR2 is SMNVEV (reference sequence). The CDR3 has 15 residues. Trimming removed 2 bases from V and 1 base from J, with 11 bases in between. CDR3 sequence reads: CASSLMAPANTEAFF. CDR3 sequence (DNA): TGTGCCAGCAGTTTAATGGCACCAGCGAACACTGAAGCTTTCTTT.

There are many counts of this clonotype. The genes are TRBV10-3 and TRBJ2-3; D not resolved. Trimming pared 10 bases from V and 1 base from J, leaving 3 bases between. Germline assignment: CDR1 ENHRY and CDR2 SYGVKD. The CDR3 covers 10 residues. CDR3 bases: TGTGCCACCGGCACAGATACGCAGTATTTT. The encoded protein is CATGTDTQYF.

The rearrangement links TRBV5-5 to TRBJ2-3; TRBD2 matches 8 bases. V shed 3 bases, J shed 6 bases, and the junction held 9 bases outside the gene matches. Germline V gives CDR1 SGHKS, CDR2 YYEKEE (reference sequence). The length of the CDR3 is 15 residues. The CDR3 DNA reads TGTGCCAGCAGCTGGGTGGCGGGGGGATACGATACGCAGTATTTT. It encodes CASSWVAGGYDTQYF. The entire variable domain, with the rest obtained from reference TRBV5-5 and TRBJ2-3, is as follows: DAGVTQSPTHLIKTRGQQVTLRCSPISGHKSVSWYQQVLGQGPQFIFQYYEKEERGRGNFPDRFSARQFPNYSSELNVNALLLGDSALYLCASSWVAGGYDTQYFGPGTRLTVL.

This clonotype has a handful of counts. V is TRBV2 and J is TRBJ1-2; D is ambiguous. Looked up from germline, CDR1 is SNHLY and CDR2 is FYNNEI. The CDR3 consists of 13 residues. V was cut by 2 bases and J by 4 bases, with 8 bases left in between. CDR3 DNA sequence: TGTGCCAGCAGTGAACGGGCAGTCTATGGCTACACCTTC. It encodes CASSERAVYGYTF.

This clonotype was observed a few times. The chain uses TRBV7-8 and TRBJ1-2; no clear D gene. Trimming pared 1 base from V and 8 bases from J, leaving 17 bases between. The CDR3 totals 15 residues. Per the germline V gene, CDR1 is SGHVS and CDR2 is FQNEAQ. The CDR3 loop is CASSLVITGIGGYTF. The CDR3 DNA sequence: TGTGCCAGCAGCTTAGTAATAACGGGAATAGGGGGCTACACCTTC.

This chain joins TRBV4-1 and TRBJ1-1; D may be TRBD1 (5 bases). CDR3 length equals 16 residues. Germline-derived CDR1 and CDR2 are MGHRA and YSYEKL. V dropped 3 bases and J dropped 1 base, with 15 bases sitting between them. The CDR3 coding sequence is TGCGCCAGCAGCCACCCCACCGGGACCGAGAACACTGAAGCTTTCTTT. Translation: CASSHPTGTENTEAFF.

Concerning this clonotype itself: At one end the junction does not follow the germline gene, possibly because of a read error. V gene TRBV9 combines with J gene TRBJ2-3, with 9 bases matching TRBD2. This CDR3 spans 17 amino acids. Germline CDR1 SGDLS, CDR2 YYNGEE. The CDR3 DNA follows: TGTGCCTGCAGCCCCGGACTAGCGAGACCGAGCACAGATACGCAGTATTTT. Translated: CACSPGLARPSTDTQYF.

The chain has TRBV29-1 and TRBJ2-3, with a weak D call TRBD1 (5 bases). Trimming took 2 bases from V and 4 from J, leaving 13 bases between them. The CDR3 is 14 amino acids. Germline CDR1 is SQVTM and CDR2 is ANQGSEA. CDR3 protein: CSVEQGPRSDTQYF. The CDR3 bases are TGCAGCGTTGAACAGGGCCCGAGGTCAGATACGCAGTATTTT.

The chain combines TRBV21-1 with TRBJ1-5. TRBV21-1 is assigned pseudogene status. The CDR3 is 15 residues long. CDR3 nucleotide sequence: TGTGCCAGCAGGGGAGGGGGGGATAGCAATCAGCCCCAGCATTTT. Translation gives CASRGGGDSNQPQHF.

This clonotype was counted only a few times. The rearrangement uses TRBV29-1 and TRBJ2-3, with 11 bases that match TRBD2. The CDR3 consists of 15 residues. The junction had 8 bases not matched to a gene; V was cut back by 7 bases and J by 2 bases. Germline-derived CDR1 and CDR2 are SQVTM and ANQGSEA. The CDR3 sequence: CSAGTSGGYTDTQYF. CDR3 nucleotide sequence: TGCAGCGCCGGAACTAGCGGGGGTTACACAGATACGCAGTATTTT.

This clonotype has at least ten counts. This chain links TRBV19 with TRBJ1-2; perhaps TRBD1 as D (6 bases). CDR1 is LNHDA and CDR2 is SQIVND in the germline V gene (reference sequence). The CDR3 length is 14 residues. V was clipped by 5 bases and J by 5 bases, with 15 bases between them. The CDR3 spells CASSLGARNYGYTF. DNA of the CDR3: TGTGCCAGTAGTCTGGGGGCGCGAAATTATGGCTACACCTTC.

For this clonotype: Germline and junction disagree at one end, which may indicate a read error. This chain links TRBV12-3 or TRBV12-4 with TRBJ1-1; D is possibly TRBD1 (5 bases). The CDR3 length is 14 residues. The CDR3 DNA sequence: TGTACCAGCAGTGGGGTGGGGGGAAACACTGAAGCTTTCTTT. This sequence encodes CTSSGVGGNTEAFF.

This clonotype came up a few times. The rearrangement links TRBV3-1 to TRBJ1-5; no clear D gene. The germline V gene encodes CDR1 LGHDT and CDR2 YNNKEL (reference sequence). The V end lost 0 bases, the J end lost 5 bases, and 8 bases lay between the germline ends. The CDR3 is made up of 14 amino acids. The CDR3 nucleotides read TGTGCCAGCAGCCAAGATCTTGGGTATCAGCCCCAGCATTTT. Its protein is CASSQDLGYQPQHF. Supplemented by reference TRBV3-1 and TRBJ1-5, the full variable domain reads DTAVSQTPKYLVTQMGNDKSIKCEQNLGHDTMYWYKQDSKKFLKIMFSYNNKELIINETVPNRFSPKSPDKAHLNLHINSLELGDSAVYFCASSQDLGYQPQHFGDGTRLSIL.

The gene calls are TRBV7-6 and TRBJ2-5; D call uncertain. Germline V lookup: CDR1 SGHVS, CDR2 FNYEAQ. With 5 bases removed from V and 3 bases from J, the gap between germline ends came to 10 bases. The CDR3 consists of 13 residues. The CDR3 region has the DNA TGTGCCAGCAGCACTTCCGCCGAAGAGACCCAGTACTTC. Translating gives CASSTSAEETQYF.

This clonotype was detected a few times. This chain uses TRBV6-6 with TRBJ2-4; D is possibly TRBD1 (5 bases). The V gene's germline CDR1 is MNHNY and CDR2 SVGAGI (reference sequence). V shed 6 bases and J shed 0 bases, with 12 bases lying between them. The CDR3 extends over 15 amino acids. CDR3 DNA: TGTGCCAGCAGCGAAGACAGCCTAGCCAAAAACATTCAGTACTTC. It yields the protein CASSEDSLAKNIQYF.

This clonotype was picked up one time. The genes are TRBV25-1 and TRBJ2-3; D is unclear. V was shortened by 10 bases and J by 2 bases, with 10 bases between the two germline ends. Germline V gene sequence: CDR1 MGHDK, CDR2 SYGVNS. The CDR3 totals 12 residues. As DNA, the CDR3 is TGTGCCACCGTGTGGGACACAGATACGCAGTATTTT. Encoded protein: CATVWDTDTQYF.

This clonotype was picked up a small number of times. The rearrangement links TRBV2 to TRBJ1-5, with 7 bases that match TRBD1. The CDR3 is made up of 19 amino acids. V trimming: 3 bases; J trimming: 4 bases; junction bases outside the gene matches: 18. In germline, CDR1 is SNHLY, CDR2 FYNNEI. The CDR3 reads CASSDSARGVMSPNQPQHF. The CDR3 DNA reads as TGTGCCAGCAGTGATTCAGCCAGGGGGGTTATGTCCCCGAATCAGCCCCAGCATTTT.

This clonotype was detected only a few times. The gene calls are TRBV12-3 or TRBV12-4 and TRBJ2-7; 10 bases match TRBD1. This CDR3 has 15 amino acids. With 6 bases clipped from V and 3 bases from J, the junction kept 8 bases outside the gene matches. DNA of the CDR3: TGTGCCAGCAGCTCTCGACAGGGGGCCGGCTACGAGCAGTACTTC. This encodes CASSSRQGAGYEQYF.

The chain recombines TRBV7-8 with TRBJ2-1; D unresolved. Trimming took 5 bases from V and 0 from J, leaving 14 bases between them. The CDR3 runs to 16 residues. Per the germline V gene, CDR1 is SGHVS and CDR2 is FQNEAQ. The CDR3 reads CASSDPYSTSYNEQFF. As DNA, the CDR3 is TGTGCCAGCAGCGATCCCTACTCAACCTCCTACAATGAGCAGTTCTTC.

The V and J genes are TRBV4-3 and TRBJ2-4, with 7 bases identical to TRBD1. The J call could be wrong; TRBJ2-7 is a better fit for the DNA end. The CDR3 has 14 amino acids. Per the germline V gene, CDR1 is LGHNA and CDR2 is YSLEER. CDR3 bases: TGCGCCAGCAGCCAAGAAGACAGGGACGACGAGCAGTACTTC. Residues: CASSQEDRDDEQYF.

This chain's CDR3 is CASSQQGVETQYF. CDR3 DNA sequence: TGTGCCAGCAGCCAACAAGGGGTTGAGACCCAGTACTTC. V is TRBV3-1 and J is TRBJ2-5, with a possible D match to TRBD1 (5 bases). CDR1 is LGHDT and CDR2 is YNNKEL in the germline V gene (reference sequence). Trimming cost V 2 bases and J 5 bases, with 9 bases left between them. CDR3 length: 13 amino acids.

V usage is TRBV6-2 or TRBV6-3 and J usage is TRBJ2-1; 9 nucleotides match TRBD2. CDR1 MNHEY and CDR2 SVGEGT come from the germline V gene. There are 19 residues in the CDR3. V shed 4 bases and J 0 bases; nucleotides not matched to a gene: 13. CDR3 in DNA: TGTGCCAGCAGTTCAACCCGGACTAGCGTGGAAAGCTCCTACAATGAGCAGTTCTTC. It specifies CASSSTRTSVESSYNEQFF.

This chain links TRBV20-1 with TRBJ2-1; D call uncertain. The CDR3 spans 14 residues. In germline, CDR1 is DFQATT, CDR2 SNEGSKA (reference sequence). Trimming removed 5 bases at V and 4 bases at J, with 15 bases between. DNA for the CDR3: TGCAGTGCTCCCAAGGGCTTACCTTACAATGAGCAGTTCTTC. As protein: CSAPKGLPYNEQFF.

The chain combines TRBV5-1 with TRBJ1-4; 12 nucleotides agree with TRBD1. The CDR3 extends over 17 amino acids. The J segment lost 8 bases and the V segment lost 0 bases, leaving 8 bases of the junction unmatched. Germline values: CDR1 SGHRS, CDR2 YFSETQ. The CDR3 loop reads CASSLDASGTGGEKLFF. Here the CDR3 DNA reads TGCGCCAGCAGCTTGGACGCTTCCGGGACAGGGGGCGAAAAACTGTTTTTT.

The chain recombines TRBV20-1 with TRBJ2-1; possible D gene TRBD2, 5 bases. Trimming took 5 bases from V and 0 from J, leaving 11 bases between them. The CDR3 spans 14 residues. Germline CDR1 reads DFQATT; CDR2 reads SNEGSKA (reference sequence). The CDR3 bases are TGCAGTGCTGAGACTACCAACTCCTACAATGAGCAGTTCTTC. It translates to CSAETTNSYNEQFF.

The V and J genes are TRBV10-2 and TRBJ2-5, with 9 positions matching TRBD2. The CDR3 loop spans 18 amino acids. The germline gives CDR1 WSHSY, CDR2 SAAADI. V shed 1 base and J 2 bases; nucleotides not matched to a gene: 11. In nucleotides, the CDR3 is TGCGCCAGCAGTGAGTTAGGCGGGAGGGGACTAGATCAAGAGACCCAGTACTTC. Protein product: CASSELGGRGLDQETQYF.

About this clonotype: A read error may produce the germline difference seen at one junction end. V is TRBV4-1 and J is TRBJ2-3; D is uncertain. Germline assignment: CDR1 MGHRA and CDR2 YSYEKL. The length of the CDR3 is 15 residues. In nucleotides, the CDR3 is TGCGCCAGCACCCAAAGGGTGGCTAGTACAGATACGCAGTATTTT. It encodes CASTQRVASTDTQYF.